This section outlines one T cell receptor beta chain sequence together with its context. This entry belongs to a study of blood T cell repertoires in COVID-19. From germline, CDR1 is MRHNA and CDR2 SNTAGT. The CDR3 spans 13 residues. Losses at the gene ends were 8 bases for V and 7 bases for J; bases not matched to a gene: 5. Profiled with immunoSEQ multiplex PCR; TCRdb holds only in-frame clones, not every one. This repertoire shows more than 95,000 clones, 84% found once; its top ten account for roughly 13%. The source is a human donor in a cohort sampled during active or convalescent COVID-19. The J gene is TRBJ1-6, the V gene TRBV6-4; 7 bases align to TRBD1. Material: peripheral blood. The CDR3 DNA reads TGTGCCAGCCGCCGGGACAGAAATTCACCCCTCCACTTT. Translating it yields CASRRDRNSPLHF.